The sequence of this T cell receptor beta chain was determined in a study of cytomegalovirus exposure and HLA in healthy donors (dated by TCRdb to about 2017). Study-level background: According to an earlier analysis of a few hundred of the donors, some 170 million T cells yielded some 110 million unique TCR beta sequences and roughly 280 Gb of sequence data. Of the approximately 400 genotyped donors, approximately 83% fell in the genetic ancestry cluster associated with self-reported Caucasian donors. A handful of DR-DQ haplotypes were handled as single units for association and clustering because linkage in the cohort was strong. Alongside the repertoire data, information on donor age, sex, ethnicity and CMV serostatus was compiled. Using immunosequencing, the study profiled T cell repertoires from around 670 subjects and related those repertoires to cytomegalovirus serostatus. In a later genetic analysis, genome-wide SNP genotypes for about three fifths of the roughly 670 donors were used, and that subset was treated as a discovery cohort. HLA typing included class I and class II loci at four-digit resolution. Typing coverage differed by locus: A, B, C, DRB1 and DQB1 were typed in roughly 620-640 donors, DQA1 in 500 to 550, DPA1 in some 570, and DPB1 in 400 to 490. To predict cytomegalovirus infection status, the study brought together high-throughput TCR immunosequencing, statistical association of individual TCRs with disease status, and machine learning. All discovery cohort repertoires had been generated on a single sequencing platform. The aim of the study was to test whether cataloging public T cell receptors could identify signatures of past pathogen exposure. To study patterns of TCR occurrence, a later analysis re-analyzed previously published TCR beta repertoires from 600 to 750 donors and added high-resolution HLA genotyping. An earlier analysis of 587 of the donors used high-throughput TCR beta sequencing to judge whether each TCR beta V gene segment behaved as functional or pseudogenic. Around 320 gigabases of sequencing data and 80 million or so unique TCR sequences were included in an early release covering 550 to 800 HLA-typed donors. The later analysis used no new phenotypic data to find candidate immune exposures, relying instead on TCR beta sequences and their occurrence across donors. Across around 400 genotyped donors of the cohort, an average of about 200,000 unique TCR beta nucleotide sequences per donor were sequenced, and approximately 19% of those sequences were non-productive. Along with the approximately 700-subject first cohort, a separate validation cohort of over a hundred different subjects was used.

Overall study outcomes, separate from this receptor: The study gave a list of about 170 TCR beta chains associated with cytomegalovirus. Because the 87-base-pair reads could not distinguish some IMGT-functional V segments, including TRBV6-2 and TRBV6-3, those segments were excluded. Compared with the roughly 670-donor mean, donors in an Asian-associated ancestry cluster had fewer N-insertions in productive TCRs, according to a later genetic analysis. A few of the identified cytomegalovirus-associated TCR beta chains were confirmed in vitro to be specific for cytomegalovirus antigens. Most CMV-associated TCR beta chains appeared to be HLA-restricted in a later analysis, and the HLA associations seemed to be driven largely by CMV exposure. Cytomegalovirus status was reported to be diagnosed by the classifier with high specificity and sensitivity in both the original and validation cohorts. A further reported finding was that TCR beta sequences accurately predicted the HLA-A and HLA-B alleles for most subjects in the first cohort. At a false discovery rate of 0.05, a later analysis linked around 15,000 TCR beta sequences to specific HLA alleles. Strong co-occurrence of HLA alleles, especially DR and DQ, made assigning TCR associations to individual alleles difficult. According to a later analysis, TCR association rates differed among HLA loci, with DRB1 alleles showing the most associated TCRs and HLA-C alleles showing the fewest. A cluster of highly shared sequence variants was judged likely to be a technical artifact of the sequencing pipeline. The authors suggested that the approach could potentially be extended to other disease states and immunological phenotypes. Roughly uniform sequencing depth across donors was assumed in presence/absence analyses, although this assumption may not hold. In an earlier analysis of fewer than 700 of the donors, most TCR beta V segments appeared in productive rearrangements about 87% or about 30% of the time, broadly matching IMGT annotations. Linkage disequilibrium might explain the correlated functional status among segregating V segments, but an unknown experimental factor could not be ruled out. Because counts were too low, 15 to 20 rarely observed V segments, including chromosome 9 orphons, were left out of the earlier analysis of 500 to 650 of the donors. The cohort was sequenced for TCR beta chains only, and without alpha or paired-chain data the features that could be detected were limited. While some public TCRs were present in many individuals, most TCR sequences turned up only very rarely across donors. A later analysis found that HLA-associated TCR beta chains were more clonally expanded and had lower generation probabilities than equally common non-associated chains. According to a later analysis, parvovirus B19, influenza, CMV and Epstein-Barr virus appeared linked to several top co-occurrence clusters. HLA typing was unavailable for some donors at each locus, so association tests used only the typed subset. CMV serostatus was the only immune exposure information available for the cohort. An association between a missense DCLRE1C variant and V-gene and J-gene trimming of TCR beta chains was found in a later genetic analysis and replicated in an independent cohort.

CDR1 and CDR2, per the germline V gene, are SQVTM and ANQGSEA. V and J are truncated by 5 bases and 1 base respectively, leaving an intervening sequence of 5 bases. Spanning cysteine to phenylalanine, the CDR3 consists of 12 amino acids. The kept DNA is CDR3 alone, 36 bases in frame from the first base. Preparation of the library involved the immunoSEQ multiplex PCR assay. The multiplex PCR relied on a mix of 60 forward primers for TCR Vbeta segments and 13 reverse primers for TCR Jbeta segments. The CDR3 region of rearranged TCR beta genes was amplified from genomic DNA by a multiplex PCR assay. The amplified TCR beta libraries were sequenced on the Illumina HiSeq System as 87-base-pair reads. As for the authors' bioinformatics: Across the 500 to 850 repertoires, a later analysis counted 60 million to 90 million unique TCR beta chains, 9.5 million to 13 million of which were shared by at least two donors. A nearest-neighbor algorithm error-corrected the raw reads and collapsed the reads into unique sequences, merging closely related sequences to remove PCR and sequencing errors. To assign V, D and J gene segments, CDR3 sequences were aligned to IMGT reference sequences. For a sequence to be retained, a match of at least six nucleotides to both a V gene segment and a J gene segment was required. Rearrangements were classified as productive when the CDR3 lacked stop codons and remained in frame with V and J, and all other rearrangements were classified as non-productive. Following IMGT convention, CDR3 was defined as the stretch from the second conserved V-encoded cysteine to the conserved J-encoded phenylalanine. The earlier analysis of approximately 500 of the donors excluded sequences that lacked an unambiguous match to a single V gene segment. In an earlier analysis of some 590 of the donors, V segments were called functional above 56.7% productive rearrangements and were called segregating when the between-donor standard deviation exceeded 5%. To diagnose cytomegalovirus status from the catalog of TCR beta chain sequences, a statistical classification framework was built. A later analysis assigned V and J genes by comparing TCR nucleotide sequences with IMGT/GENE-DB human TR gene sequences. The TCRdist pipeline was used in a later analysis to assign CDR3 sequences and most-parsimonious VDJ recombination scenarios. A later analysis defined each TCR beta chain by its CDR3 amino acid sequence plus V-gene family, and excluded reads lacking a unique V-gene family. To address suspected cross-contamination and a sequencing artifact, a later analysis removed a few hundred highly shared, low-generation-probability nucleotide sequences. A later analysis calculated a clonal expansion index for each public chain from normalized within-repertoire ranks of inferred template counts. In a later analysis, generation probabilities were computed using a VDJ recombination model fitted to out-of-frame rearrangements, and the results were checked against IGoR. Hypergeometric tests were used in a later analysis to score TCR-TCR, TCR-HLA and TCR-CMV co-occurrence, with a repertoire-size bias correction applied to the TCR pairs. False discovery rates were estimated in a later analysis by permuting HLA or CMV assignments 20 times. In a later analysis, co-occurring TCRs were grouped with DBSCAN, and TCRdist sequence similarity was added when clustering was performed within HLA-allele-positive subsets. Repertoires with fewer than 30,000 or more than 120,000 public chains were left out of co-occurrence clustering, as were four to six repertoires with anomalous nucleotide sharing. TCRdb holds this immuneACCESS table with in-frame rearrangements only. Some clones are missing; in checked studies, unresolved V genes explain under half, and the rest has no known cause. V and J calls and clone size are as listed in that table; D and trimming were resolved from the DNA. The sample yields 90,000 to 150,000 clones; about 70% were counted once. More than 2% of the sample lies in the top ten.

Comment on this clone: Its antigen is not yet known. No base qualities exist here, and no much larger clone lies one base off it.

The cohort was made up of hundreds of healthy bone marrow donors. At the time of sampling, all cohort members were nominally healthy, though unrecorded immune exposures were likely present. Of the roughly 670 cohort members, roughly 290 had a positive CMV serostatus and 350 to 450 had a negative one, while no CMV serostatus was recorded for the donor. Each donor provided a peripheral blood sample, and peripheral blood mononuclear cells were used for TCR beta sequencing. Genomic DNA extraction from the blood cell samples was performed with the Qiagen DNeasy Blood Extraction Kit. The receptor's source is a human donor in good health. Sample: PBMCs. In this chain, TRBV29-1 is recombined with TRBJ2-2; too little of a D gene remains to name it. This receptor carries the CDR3 CSVPLNTGELFF. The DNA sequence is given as TGCAGCGTTCCTCTGAACACCGGGGAGCTGTTTTTT.